This TCR beta chain derives from a study of blood T cell repertoires in COVID-19. J lost 4 bases, V lost 4 bases, and 17 bases had no gene match. Germline CDR1 is SGHRS and CDR2 is YFSETQ. This CDR3 contains 19 residues. Data came from immunoSEQ multiplex PCR; TCRdb stores just in-frame clones and leaves some out. In the table there are 70,000 to 100,000 clones, approximately 86% of which are singletons. The sample comprised peripheral blood. V and J are TRBV5-1 and TRBJ1-1, with 12 bases identical to TRBD1. The sequence came from a man older than 75 with active or convalescent COVID-19. This chain's CDR3 is CASSPKLTRDRGLSTEAFF. As DNA, the CDR3 is TGCGCCAGCAGCCCAAAACTTACCCGGGACAGGGGGCTTAGCACTGAAGCTTTCTTT.